This TCR beta chain was captured by sequencing in a study of control samples from healthy donors and cancer patients. This table comes from immunoSEQ multiplex PCR, and its TCRdb copy is limited to in-frame clones, with some not included. The table shows 100,000 to 150,000 clones, with 88% occurring only once. Germline loops: CDR1 SGHTA, CDR2 FQGNSA. The V end was cut by 0 bases, the J end by 14 bases, with 13 bases between. The CDR3 contains 13 residues. The sample taken for sequencing was blood. This TCR came from a man aged 45-65 years in good health. The V and J genes are TRBV7-2 and TRBJ1-4, with TRBD1 as a possible D gene (5 bases). The CDR3 is CASSLAPGGALFF. CDR3 DNA: TGTGCCAGCAGCTTAGCCCCTGGGGGAGCTCTGTTTTTT.